Listed here are 20 T cell receptor beta chains from one sample, sequenced in a study of somatic mutations in cytotoxic T cells in rheumatoid arthritis. Clones were read by immunoSEQ multiplex PCR, and TCRdb kept only the in-frame ones, dropping some. The sample records approximately 11,000 clones, roughly 74% being singletons. Input material: CD8+ T cells sorted from blood. All receptors derive from a woman between 35 and 50 years old in good health.

The chain uses TRBV2 and TRBJ2-1; D might be TRBD1 or TRBD2, each matching 6 bases. Germline V gene data show CDR1 as SNHLY and CDR2 as FYNNEI. Between the trimmed V and J ends, which lost 1 base and 6 bases, there was a span of 13 bases. The CDR3 is made up of 15 amino acids. The CDR3 is CASSEDSGAGNEQFF. CDR3 coding DNA: TGTGCCAGCAGTGAAGATTCGGGGGCGGGCAATGAGCAGTTCTTC.

This clone was recorded a few times. This rearrangement joins TRBV4-1 to TRBJ1-3; D may be TRBD1 (6 bases). The CDR3 consists of 18 residues. Germline V gives CDR1 MGHRA, CDR2 YSYEKL. Between the trimmed V and J ends, which lost 0 bases and 3 bases, there was a span of 18 bases. The CDR3 spells CASSQDGGQGSFGNTIYF. CDR3 sequence (DNA): TGCGCCAGCAGCCAAGACGGGGGGCAGGGTTCGTTTGGAAACACCATATATTTT.

J is TRBJ2-1 and V is TRBV7-9; unclear D gene. CDR3 length equals 13 residues. The germline gives CDR1 SEHNR, CDR2 FQNEAQ (reference sequence). Trimming left V 1 base short and J 9 bases short, with 10 bases between. The CDR3, as DNA: TGTGCCAGCAGCTTAGACAACGTGGGTGAGCAGTTCTTC. Protein sequence: CASSLDNVGEQFF.

This chain uses TRBV2 with TRBJ2-1; no definite D call. Germline V gene lookup returns CDR1 SNHLY and CDR2 FYNNEI. The CDR3 is 15 residues long. V was trimmed by 1 base and J by 0 bases, leaving 7 bases between them. CDR3 region: CASSEVRGSYNEQFF. The CDR3 region has the DNA TGTGCCAGCAGTGAAGTCCGTGGCTCCTACAATGAGCAGTTCTTC. Together with reference TRBV2 and TRBJ2-1, the CDR3 gives the full variable domain: EPEVTQTPSHQVTQMGQEVILRCVPISNHLYFYWYRQILGQKVEFLVSFYNNEISEKSEIFDDQFSVERPDGSNFTLKIRSTKLEDSAMYFCASSEVRGSYNEQFFGPGTRLTVL.

The rearrangement links TRBV6-1 to TRBJ2-1; D remains ambiguous. The CDR3 loop spans 15 amino acids. Germline loops: CDR1 MNHNS, CDR2 SASEGT. The V end was cut by 4 bases, the J end by 3 bases, with 13 bases between. The CDR3 coding sequence is TGTGCCAGCAGTGCCGACCCGAGAGGCTACAATGAGCAGTTCTTC. Translation: CASSADPRGYNEQFF.

The chain combines TRBV28 with TRBJ1-5; 8 bases match TRBD1. Germline V gene data show CDR1 as MDHEN and CDR2 as SYDVKM. Unmatched junction bases numbered 10, after V lost 6 bases and J lost 6 bases. This CDR3 comprises 15 residues. CDR3: CASSPDRGISQPQHF. The DNA of the CDR3 is TGTGCCAGCAGCCCCGACAGGGGCATTAGTCAGCCCCAGCATTTT.

The rearrangement links TRBV4-3 to TRBJ1-2; D unresolved. V lost 1 base to trimming and J lost 4 bases, with 10 bases between them. CDR3 size: 14 residues. The V gene's germline CDR1 is LGHNA and CDR2 YSLEER. The CDR3 reads CASSQARQVYGYTF. CDR3 coding DNA: TGCGCCAGCAGCCAAGCGAGGCAGGTCTATGGCTACACCTTC.

The rearrangement joins TRBV6-1 to TRBJ2-7, with TRBD2 as a possible D gene (7 bases). Germline V lookup: CDR1 MNHNS, CDR2 SASEGT. This CDR3 spans 14 amino acids. Between the trimmed V and J ends, which lost 1 base and 3 bases, there was a span of 10 bases. The DNA for the CDR3 is TGTGCCAGCAGTGAAGGGGAGGGGGGCTACGAGCAGTACGTC. Its protein is CASSEGEGGYEQYV.

The V gene is TRBV2, the J gene TRBJ1-2; D may be TRBD1 (6 bases). The CDR3 is 13 amino acids. Per the germline V gene, CDR1 is SNHLY and CDR2 is FYNNEI. V was cut by 3 bases and J by 7 bases, with 12 bases left in between. CDR3 nucleotides: TGTGCCAGCAGTGATCCGGGGGCGGTTGGCTACACCTTC. Amino acids: CASSDPGAVGYTF.

This clone appeared a single time. The CDR3 reads CASSGQGNQPQHF. CDR3 in DNA: TGTGCCAGCAGTGGGCAGGGGAATCAGCCCCAGCATTTT. The gene calls are TRBV2 and TRBJ1-5; D is perhaps TRBD1 (6 bases). The CDR3 consists of 13 residues. Trimming stripped 4 bases from V and 4 bases from J, with 8 bases between. Germline values: CDR1 SNHLY, CDR2 FYNNEI.

The chain carries TRBV5-1 and TRBJ2-1; 10 nucleotides align to TRBD2. Germline CDR1 reads SGHRS; CDR2 reads YFSETQ. The CDR3 runs 18 residues. The V gene end was trimmed by 1 base and the J gene end by 5 bases; junction bases not matched to a gene: 12. The CDR3 region is CASSLWLAGESSHNEQFF. The CDR3 nucleotides are TGCGCCAGCAGCTTGTGGCTAGCGGGAGAGTCGTCCCACAATGAGCAGTTCTTC.

This clone was counted once. V gene TRBV9 combines with J gene TRBJ2-7, with 12 bases lining up with TRBD2. Germline loops: CDR1 SGDLS, CDR2 YYNGEE. J lost 7 bases, V lost 4 bases, and 6 bases had no gene match. CDR3 length: 14 amino acids. CDR3 region: CASSPLAGGGEQYF. The CDR3 nucleotides read TGTGCCAGCAGCCCCCTAGCGGGAGGGGGGGAGCAGTACTTC. Full variable domain (missing parts from reference TRBV9 and TRBJ2-7): DSGVTQTPKHLITATGQRVTLRCSPRSGDLSVYWYQQSLDQGLQFLIQYYNGEERAKGNILERFSAQQFPDLHSELNLSSLELGDSALYFCASSPLAGGGEQYFGPGTRLTVT.

V gene TRBV6-5 combines with J gene TRBJ2-2; no definite D call. Between the trimmed V and J ends, which lost 0 bases and 0 bases, there was a span of 8 bases. Germline V gene lookup returns CDR1 MNHEY and CDR2 SVGAGI. The CDR3 has 16 amino acids. Here the CDR3 DNA reads TGTGCCAGCAGTTACTCGGCAAGCCCGAACACCGGGGAGCTGTTTTTT. Protein sequence: CASSYSASPNTGELFF.

The J gene is TRBJ2-2, the V gene TRBV2; D not resolved. Germline V lookup: CDR1 SNHLY, CDR2 FYNNEI. The CDR3 totals 13 residues. Between the trimmed V and J ends, which lost 6 bases and 5 bases, there was a span of 10 bases. The CDR3 bases are TGTGCCAGCAGGCCTACTCTGACCGGGGAGCTGTTTTTT. It specifies CASRPTLTGELFF.

This sequence joins TRBV2 and TRBJ2-3, with 10 bases that match TRBD2. The V gene end was trimmed by 10 bases and the J gene end by 2 bases; junction bases not matched to a gene: 12. The V gene's germline CDR1 is SNHLY and CDR2 FYNNEI. The CDR3 is 16 residues long. The CDR3 sequence is CATQGVTSGTTDTQYF. The CDR3 region has the DNA TGTGCCACTCAAGGGGTAACTAGCGGGACCACAGATACGCAGTATTTT. Looking up the rest from reference TRBV2 and TRBJ2-3 gives the full variable domain: EPEVTQTPSHQVTQMGQEVILRCVPISNHLYFYWYRQILGQKVEFLVSFYNNEISEKSEIFDDQFSVERPDGSNFTLKIRSTKLEDSAMYFCATQGVTSGTTDTQYFGPGTRLTVL.

This clone turned up a few times. The chain combines TRBV28 with TRBJ2-1; D remains unclear. V lost 6 bases to trimming and J lost 0 bases, with 15 bases between them. Per the germline V gene, CDR1 is MDHEN and CDR2 is SYDVKM. CDR3 length equals 16 residues. Here the CDR3 DNA reads TGTGCCAGCAGCAACTCCCGTGAGAGCTCCTACAATGAGCAGTTCTTC. Amino acids: CASSNSRESSYNEQFF.

CDR3 amino acids: CASSSGKAFF. The CDR3 DNA reads TGTGCCAGCAGTTCGGGGAAAGCTTTCTTT. The rearrangement joins TRBV2 to TRBJ1-1; D ambiguous. Germline-derived CDR1 and CDR2 are SNHLY and FYNNEI. Deletions cut 5 bases from V and 9 bases from J, with 7 bases between. The CDR3 loop spans 10 amino acids. Full variable domain (rest looked up from reference TRBV2 and TRBJ1-1): EPEVTQTPSHQVTQMGQEVILRCVPISNHLYFYWYRQILGQKVEFLVSFYNNEISEKSEIFDDQFSVERPDGSNFTLKIRSTKLEDSAMYFCASSSGKAFFGQGTRLTVV.

The gene calls are TRBV10-2 and TRBJ2-3; D is undetermined. The CDR3 extends over 14 amino acids. V was clipped by 1 base and J by 3 bases, with 8 bases between them. Germline V gene lookup returns CDR1 WSHSY and CDR2 SAAADI. The CDR3 DNA follows: TGCGCCAGCAGTGAGTTGTCAGTAACAGATACGCAGTATTTT. Protein: CASSELSVTDTQYF.

V gene TRBV5-8 combines with J gene TRBJ2-1; possibly TRBD1 for D (6 bases). CDR3 size: 14 residues. Deletions cut 2 bases from V and 10 bases from J, with 16 bases between. Germline V CDR1 and CDR2: SGHTS, YDEGEE. The CDR3 is CASSFTGGAGEQFF. The DNA of the CDR3 is TGTGCCAGCAGCTTCACTGGGGGCGCAGGGGAGCAGTTCTTC. The full variable domain, with the rest looked up from reference TRBV5-8 and TRBJ2-1, is EAGVTQSPTHLIKTRGQQATLRCSPISGHTSVYWYQQALGLGLQFLLWYDEGEERNRGNFPPRFSGRQFPNYSSELNVNALELEDSALYLCASSFTGGAGEQFFGPGTRLTVL.

The rearrangement links TRBV7-2 to TRBJ1-2; perhaps TRBD1 as D (5 bases). The CDR3 has 13 amino acids. V was clipped by 2 bases and J by 5 bases, with 9 bases between them. From germline, CDR1 is SGHTA and CDR2 FQGNSA. The CDR3 DNA follows: TGTGCCAGCAGCTTACAGGGAGCGTATGGCTACACCTTC. Protein product: CASSLQGAYGYTF.